This TCR beta chain was observed in a study of STAT5B mutations in CD4+ large granular lymphocyte leukemia. Sequenced by immunoSEQ multiplex PCR; TCRdb stores in-frame clones only, minus some. Of tens of thousands of clones in the sample, about two thirds were seen once. V was cut by 4 bases and J by 4 bases, with 7 bases left in between. Germline CDR1 and CDR2: SEHNR and FQNEAQ (reference sequence). The CDR3 sequence is 12 residues long. The receptor was isolated from a human donor in good health. The material sequenced was CD4+ T cells from blood buffy coats. The chain links TRBV7-9 to TRBJ1-2; TRBD1 is a possible D gene (5 bases). The CDR3 DNA is TGTGCCAGCAGCTCGGACATCTATGGCTACACCTTC. This codes for CASSSDIYGYTF.